Each of the 5 T cell receptor beta chains below was sequenced from the same sample in a study of CD8 T cells in Susac syndrome. Random hexamers were used to reverse transcribe the RNA input (roughly 0.5 to 1 ug). TCRdb redid the calling of the immunoSEQ multiplex PCR reads with MiXCR, one entry per CDR3 protein. The sample contains around 300,000 distinct CDR3 sequences, around 91% of which appear only once. Source material: CD8+ T cells from PBMCs. The origin of the receptors is a human donor with multiple sclerosis.

The count of this clonotype is one. The chain couples TRBV6-2 or TRBV6-3 to TRBJ2-5; D not certain. Germline CDR1 and CDR2: MNHEY and SVGEGT. V was pared by 8 bases and J by 0 bases, with 13 bases between. The CDR3 has 14 amino acids. CDR3 residues: CASCKRAYQETQYF. In nucleotides, the CDR3 is TGTGCCAGCTGTAAACGGGCATACCAAGAGACCCAGTACTTC.

The chain recombines TRBV28 with TRBJ2-7; TRBD2 is a possible D gene (6 bases). The germline CDR1 and CDR2 sequences are MDHEN and SYDVKM. The CDR3 consists of 12 residues. Trimming cost V 1 base and J 6 bases, with 7 bases left between them. This CDR3 reads CASSLSGVEQYF. The DNA for the CDR3 is TGTGCCAGCAGTTTATCGGGGGTCGAGCAGTACTTC. The variable domain in full, with the rest retrieved from reference TRBV28 and TRBJ2-7, is DVKVTQSSRYLVKRTGEKVFLECVQDMDHENMFWYRQDPGLGLRLIYFSYDVKMKEKGDIPEGYSVSREKKERFSLILESASTNQTSMYLCASSLSGVEQYFGPGTRLTVT.

This clonotype was counted once. The V gene is TRBV20-1, the J gene TRBJ2-1; 13 bases match TRBD2. Germline CDR1 is DFQATT and CDR2 is SNEGSKA (reference sequence). V trimming: 6 bases; J trimming: 15 bases; junction bases outside the gene matches: 14. This CDR3 contains 14 residues. The CDR3 reads CSADRLAGGGIGFF. The CDR3 DNA follows: TGCAGTGCGGATCGACTAGCGGGAGGCGGCATTGGGTTCTTC.

This chain uses TRBV30 with TRBJ2-1, with D possibly matching TRBD1 (5 bases). The germline V gene encodes CDR1 GTSNPN and CDR2 SVGIG (reference sequence). V shed 5 bases and J shed 2 bases, with 19 bases lying between them. The CDR3 covers 16 residues. The CDR3 protein is CAWRELETVTYNEQFF. The CDR3 region has the DNA TGTGCCTGGCGAGAGTTAGAGACAGTAACCTACAATGAGCAGTTCTTC.

This rearrangement joins TRBV28 to TRBJ2-1, with TRBD1 identical over 7 bases. Germline V CDR1 and CDR2: MDHEN, SYDVKM. V dropped 6 bases and J dropped 3; count of bases not matched to a gene: 17. CDR3 size: 18 residues. The CDR3 loop is CASSKNDPGQPFYNEQFF. The CDR3 nucleotides read TGTGCCAGCAGCAAAAATGACCCGGGACAGCCCTTCTACAATGAGCAGTTCTTC. Combining the CDR3 with reference TRBV28 and TRBJ2-1 gives the whole variable domain DVKVTQSSRYLVKRTGEKVFLECVQDMDHENMFWYRQDPGLGLRLIYFSYDVKMKEKGDIPEGYSVSREKKERFSLILESASTNQTSMYLCASSKNDPGQPFYNEQFFGPGTRLTVL.